This T cell receptor beta chain was recorded in a study of T cells after posttransplantation cyclophosphamide. In germline, CDR1 is SGHRS, CDR2 YFSETQ. V was trimmed by 6 bases and J by 1 base, leaving 10 bases between them. The length of the CDR3 is 14 residues. This related bone marrow graft donor gave peripheral blood on the day of marrow donation. Study-wide points: TRB clonality was highly associated with recipient CMV seropositivity and reactivation.

Clones were read by immunoSEQ multiplex PCR, and TCRdb kept only the in-frame ones, dropping some. This table holds tens of thousands of clones, about 91% found once. As concerns this clone: The antigen is undetermined.

The source is a woman in her forties or fifties in good health and a related stem cell transplant donor. The chain recombines TRBV5-1 with TRBJ2-2; tentative D call: TRBD1 (6 bases). Sequences were obtained from PBMCs. In nucleotides, the CDR3 is TGCGCCAGCACCGGACAGCAGAACACCGGGGAGCTGTTTTTT. It yields the protein CASTGQQNTGELFF. Variable domain in full (rest from reference TRBV5-1 and TRBJ2-2): KAGVTQTPRYLIKTRGQQVTLSCSPISGHRSVSWYQQTPGQGLQFLFEYFSETQRNKGNFPGRFSGRQFSNSRSEMNVSTLELGDSALYLCASTGQQNTGELFFGEGSRLTVL.